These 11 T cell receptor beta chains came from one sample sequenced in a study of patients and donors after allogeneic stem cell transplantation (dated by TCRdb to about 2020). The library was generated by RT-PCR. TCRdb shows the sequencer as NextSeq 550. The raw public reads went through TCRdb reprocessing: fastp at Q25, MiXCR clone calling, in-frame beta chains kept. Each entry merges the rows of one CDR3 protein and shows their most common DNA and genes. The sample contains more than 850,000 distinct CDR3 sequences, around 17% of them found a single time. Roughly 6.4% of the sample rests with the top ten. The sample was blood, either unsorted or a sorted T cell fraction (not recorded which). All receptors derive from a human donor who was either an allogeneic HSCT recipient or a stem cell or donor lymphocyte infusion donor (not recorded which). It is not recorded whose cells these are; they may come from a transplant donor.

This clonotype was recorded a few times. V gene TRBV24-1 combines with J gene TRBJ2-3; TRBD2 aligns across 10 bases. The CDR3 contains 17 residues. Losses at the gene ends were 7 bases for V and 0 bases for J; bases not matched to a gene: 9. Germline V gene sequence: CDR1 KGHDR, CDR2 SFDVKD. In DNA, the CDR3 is TGTGCCACCAGAGCCGAAGGACTAGCGGACAGCACAGATACGCAGTATTTT. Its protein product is CATRAEGLADSTDTQYF.

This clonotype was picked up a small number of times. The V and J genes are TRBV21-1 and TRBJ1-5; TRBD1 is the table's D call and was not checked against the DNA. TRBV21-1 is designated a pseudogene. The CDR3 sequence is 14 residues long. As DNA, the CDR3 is TGTGCCAGCAGGGGAACAGGGGAGGATCAGCCCCAGCATTTT. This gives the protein CASRGTGEDQPQHF.

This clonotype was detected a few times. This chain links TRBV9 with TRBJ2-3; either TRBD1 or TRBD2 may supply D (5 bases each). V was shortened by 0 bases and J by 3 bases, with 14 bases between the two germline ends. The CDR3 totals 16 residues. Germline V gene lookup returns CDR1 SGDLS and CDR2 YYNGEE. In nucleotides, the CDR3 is TGTGCCAGCAGCGTAGACGGGGCGGGTAGAACAGATACGCAGTATTTT. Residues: CASSVDGAGRTDTQYF.

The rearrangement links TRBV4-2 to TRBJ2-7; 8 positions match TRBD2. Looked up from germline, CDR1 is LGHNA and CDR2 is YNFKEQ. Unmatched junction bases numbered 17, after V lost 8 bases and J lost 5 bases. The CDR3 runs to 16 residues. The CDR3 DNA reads TGTGCCAGCTCCCCGGTTGGAATAGCGGGAAACCACGAGCAGTACTTC. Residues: CASSPVGIAGNHEQYF.

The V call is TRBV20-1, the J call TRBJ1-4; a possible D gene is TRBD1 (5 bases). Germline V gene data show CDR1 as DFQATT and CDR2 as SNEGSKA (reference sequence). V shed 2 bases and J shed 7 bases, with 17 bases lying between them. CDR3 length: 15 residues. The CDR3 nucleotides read TGCAGTGCTAGACAAACGGGGGGTAGGCGTGAAAAACTGTTTTTT. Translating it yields CSARQTGGRREKLFF.

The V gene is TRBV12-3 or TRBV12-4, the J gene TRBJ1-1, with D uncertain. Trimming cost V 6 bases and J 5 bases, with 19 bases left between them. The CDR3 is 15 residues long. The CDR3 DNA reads TGTGCCAGCAGGACACACTTGGGAGTCGGGACTGAAGCTTTCTTT. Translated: CASRTHLGVGTEAFF.

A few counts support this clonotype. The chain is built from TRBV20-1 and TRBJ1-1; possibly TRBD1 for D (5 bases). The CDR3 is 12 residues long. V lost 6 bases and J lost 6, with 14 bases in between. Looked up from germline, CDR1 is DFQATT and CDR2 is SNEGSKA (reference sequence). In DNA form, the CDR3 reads TGCAGTGCGTTCGGGGCGGGCTCTGAAGCTTTCTTT. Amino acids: CSAFGAGSEAFF.

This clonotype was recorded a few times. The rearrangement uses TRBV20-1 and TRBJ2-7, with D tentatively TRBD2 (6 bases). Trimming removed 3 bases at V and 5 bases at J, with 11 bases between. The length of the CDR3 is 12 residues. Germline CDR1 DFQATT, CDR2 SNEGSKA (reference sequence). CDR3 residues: CSASPGVDEQYF. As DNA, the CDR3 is TGCAGTGCTAGTCCGGGGGTGGACGAGCAGTACTTC.

The CDR3 DNA follows: TGTGCCATCAGTGAGTCGGGACAGGGAAACACCATATATTTT. It is translated as CAISESGQGNTIYF. The gene calls are TRBV10-3 and TRBJ1-3, with 7 positions matching TRBD1. CDR1 ENHRY and CDR2 SYGVKD come from the germline V gene. The CDR3 is 14 residues long. J gave up 4 bases and V 0 bases, and 0 bases lay outside the gene matches.

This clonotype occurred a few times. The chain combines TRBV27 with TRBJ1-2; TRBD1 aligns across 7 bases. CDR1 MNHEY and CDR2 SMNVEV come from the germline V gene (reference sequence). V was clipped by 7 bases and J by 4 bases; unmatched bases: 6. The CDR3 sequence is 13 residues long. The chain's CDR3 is CASTAGQSYGYTF. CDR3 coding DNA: TGTGCCAGCACCGCGGGACAGTCCTATGGCTACACCTTC.

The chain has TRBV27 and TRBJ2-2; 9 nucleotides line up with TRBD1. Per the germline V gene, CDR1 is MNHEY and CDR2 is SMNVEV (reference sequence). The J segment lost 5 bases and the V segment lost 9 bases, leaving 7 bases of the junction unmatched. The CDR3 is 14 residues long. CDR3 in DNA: TGTGCCAGTACCCCGGGACAGGGTACCGGGGAGCTGTTTTTT. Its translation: CASTPGQGTGELFF.